This T cell receptor beta chain was captured by sequencing in a study of T cell responses to AZD1222 COVID-19 vaccine. CDR3 length: 17 residues. This clone is a singleton in its sample. Generated by immunoSEQ multiplex PCR, the TCRdb table keeps only in-frame clones and is missing some. In the table there are under 100,000 clones, about 90% of which are singletons. V and J are TRBV12-1 and TRBJ2-7. TRBV12-1 is listed as a pseudogene. This specimen was peripheral blood, taken on day 0 of MenACWY control vaccination. The sequence was obtained from an adult in good health. The CDR3 loop reads CASSFLGGFLPRYEQYF. CDR3 sequence (DNA): TGTGCCAGCAGCTTTTTAGGGGGGTTTCTGCCTCGGTACGAGCAGTACTTC.